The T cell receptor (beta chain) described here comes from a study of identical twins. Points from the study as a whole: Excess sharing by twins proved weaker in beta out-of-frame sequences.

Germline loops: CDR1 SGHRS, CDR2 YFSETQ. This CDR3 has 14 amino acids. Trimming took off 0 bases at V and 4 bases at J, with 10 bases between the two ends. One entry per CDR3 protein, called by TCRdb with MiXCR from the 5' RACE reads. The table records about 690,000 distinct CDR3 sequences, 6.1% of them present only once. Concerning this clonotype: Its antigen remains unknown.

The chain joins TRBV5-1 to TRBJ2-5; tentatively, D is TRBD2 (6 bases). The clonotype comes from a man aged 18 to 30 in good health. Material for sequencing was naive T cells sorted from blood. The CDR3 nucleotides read TGCGCCAGCAGCTTGGACGGGAGTAGAGAGACCCAGTACTTC. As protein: CASSLDGSRETQYF.